This T cell receptor beta chain was identified during a study of Graves' ophthalmopathy and Graves' hyperthyroidism. Study-level points and caveats: Sensitivity of roughly 71% and specificity of approximately 73% were achieved by the model that predicted ophthalmopathy progression.

TCR beta CDR3 amplification used RNA transcripts. Investigators did first-round RT-PCR with HTBI primers, then second-round multiplex PCR. One entry per CDR3 protein results from TCRdb running MiXCR on the multiplex PCR reads. Here the sample spans 200,000 to 300,000 distinct CDR3 sequences, about 47% being singletons. The CDR3 runs 17 residues. J lost 0 bases, V lost 1 base, and 6 bases had no gene match. Germline assignment: CDR1 WSHSY and CDR2 SAAADI. As regards this clonotype: Antigen: not known.

V usage is TRBV10-2 and J usage is TRBJ1-5; 7 nucleotides align to TRBD1. The sequencing sample was made of peripheral blood. The source is an adult man with Graves' ophthalmopathy. The CDR3 sequence is CASSEFRDSFSNQPQHF. For the CDR3, the DNA is TGCGCCAGCAGTGAGTTCCGGGACAGCTTTAGCAATCAGCCCCAGCATTTT.